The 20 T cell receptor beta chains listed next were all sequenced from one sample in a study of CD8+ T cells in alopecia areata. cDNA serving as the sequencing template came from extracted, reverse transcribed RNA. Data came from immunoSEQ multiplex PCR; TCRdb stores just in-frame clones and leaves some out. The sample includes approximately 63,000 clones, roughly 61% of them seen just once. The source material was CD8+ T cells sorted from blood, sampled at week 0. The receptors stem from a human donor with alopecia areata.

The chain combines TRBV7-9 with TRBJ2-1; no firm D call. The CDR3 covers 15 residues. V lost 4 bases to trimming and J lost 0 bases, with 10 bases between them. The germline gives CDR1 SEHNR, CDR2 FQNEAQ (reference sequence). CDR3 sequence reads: CASSSDLSSYNEQFF. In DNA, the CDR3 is TGTGCCAGCAGCTCCGACTTAAGCTCCTACAATGAGCAGTTCTTC.

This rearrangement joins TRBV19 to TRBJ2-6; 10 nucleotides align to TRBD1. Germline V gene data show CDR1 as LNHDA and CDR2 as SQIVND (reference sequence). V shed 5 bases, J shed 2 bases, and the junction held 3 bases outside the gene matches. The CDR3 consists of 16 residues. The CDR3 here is CASSPGTGAGANVLTF. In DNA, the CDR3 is TGTGCCAGTAGTCCCGGGACAGGGGCTGGGGCCAACGTCCTGACTTTC.

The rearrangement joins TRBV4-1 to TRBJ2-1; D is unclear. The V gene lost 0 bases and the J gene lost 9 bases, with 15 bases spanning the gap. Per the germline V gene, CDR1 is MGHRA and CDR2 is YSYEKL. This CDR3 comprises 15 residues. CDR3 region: CASSQEGILTGEQFF. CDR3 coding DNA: TGCGCCAGCAGCCAAGAGGGGATTCTGACGGGTGAGCAGTTCTTC.

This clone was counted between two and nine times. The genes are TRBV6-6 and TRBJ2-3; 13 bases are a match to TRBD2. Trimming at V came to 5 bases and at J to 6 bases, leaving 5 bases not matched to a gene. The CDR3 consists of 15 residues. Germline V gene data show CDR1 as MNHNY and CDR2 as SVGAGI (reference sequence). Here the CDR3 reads CASSPGTSGMDTQYF. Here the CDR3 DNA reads TGTGCCAGCAGTCCCGGGACTAGCGGGATGGATACGCAGTATTTT.

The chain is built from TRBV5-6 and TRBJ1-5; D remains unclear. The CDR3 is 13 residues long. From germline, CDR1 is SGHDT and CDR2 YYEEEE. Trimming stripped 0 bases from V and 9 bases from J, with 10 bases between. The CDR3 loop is CASSLVGGGPQHF. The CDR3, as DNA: TGTGCCAGCAGCTTGGTGGGTGGCGGGCCCCAGCATTTT.

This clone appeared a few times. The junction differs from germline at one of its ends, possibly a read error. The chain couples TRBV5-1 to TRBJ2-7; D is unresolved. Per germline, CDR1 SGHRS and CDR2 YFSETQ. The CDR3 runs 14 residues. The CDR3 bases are TGTGCCAGCAGCTTACTTTCAAGCTCCTACGAGCAGTACTTC. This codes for CASSLLSSSYEQYF.

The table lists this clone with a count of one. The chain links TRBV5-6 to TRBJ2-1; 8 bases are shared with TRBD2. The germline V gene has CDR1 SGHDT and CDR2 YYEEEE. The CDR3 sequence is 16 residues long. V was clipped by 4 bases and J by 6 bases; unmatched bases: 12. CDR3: CASSTPRAGAVNEQFF. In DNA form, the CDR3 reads TGTGCCAGCAGCACTCCTCGAGCGGGGGCCGTCAATGAGCAGTTCTTC.

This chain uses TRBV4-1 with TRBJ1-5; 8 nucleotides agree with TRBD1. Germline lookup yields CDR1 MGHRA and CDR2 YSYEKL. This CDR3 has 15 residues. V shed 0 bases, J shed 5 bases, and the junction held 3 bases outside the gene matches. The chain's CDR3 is CASSQDDRGHQPQHF. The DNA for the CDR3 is TGCGCCAGCAGCCAAGATGACAGGGGACATCAGCCCCAGCATTTT.

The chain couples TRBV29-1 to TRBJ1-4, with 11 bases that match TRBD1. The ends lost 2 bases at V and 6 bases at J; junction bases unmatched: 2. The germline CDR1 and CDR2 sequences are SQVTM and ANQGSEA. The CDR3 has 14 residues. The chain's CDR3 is CSVEWDRGDEKLFF. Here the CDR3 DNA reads TGCAGCGTTGAATGGGACAGGGGGGATGAAAAACTGTTTTTT.

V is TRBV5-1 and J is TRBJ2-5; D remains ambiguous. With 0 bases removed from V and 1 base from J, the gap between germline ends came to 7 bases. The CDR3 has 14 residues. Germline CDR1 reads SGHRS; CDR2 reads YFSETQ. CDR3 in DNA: TGCGCCAGCAGCTTGGGGGTGACCCAAGAGACCCAGTACTTC. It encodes CASSLGVTQETQYF.

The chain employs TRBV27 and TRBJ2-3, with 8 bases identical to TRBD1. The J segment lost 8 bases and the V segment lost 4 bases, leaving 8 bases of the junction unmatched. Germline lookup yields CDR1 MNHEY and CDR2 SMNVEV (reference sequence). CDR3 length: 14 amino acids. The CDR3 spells CASSSGTGIATQYF. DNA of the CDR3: TGTGCCAGCAGTTCTGGGACAGGAATAGCTACGCAGTATTTT.

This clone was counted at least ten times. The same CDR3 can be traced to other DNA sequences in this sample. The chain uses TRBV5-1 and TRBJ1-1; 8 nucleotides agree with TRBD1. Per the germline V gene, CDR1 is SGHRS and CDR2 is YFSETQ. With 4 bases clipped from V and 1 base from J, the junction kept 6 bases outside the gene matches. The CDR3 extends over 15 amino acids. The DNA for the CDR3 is TGCGCCAGCAGCCTCTCGGGGACAGGGAACACTGAAGCTTTCTTT. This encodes CASSLSGTGNTEAFF.

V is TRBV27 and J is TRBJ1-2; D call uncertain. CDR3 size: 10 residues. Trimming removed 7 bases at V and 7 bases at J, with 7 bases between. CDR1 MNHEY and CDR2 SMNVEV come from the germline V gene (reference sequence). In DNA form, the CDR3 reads TGTGCCAGCAACCCTGTTGGCTACACCTTC. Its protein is CASNPVGYTF.

The CDR3 spells CASSLQTNTEAFF. The CDR3 nucleotides read TGTGCCAGCAGTTTACAGACTAACACTGAAGCTTTCTTT. V and J are TRBV27 and TRBJ1-1; D gene ambiguous. The CDR3 covers 13 residues. Germline V gene lookup returns CDR1 MNHEY and CDR2 SMNVEV (reference sequence). V shed 2 bases and J shed 2 bases, with 6 bases lying between them.

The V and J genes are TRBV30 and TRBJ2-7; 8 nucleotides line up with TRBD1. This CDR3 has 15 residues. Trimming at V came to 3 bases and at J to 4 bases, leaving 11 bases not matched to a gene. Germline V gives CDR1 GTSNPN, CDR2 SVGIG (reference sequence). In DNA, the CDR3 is TGTGCCTGGAGCAAATGGAGGACAGGGATTTACGAGCAGTACTTC. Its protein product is CAWSKWRTGIYEQYF. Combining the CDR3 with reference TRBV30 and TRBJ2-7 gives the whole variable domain SQTIHQWPATLVQPVGSPLSLECTVEGTSNPNLYWYRQAAGRGLQLLFYSVGIGQISSEVPQNLSASRPQDRQFILSSKKLLLSDSGFYLCAWSKWRTGIYEQYFGPGTRLTVT.

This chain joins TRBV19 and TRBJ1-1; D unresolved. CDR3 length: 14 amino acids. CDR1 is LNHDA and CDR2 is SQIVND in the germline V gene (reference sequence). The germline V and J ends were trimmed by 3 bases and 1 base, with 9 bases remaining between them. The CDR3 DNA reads TGTGCCAGTAGTATTTTGGCGGAGAACACTGAAGCTTTCTTT. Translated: CASSILAENTEAFF.

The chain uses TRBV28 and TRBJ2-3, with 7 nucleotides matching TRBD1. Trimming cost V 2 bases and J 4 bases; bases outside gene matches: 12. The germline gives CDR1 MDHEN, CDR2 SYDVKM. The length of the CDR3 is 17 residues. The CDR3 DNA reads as TGTGCCAGCAGTTTAAAGTGCAGGGGGTCGGGGTCAGATACGCAGTATTTT. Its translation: CASSLKCRGSGSDTQYF.

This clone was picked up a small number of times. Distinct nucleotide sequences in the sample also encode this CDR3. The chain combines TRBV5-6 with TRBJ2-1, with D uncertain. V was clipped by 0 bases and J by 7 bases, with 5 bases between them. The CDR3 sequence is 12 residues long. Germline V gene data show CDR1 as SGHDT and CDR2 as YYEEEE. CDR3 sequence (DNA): TGTGCCAGCAGCTTGGCCCTTAATGAGCAGTTCTTC. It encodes CASSLALNEQFF. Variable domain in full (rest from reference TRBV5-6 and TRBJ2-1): DAGVTQSPTHLIKTRGQQVTLRCSPKSGHDTVSWYQQALGQGPQFIFQYYEEEERQRGNFPDRFSGHQFPNYSSELNVNALLLGDSALYLCASSLALNEQFFGPGTRLTVL.

This CDR3 is CASSQDRGGSMVEQFF. The CDR3, as DNA: TGCGCCAGCAGCCAAGATCGGGGCGGGAGCATGGTTGAGCAGTTCTTC. J is TRBJ2-1 and V is TRBV4-3, with 7 bases fitting TRBD2. The germline CDR1 and CDR2 sequences are LGHNA and YSLEER. CDR3 length equals 16 residues. Trimming at V came to 0 bases and at J to 9 bases, leaving 11 bases not matched to a gene.

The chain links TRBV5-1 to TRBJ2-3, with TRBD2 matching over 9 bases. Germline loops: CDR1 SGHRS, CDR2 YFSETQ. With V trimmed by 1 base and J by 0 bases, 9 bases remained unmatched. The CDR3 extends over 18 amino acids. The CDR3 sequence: CASSLTSGSLASTDTQYF. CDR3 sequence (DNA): TGCGCCAGCAGCTTGACTAGCGGGTCACTCGCTAGCACAGATACGCAGTATTTT.